The clone carrying this TCR beta chain was seen only once. The antigen is undetermined. This clone may be a read error of a much larger clone one base away. This sample was taken from a study of T cell repertoires in cytomegalovirus infection. Study in general: Shared public TCR beta signatures pointed to both CMV infection and a matching HLA type.

Study observations and caveats: Dominating the ex vivo response were HLA-C-restricted CMV-specific TCR beta clonotypes. CMV carriers having the relevant HLA were flagged by cumulative public TCR beta family frequency.

TCRdb passed the reads through MiXCR, listing each CDR3 protein once. This table holds approximately 750,000 distinct CDR3 sequences, 35% found once. The ends were cut back, 1 base at V and 3 bases at J, with 9 bases in the middle. From germline, CDR1 is SGHVS and CDR2 FQNEAQ. The CDR3 extends over 14 amino acids. The origin of this receptor is a human donor in good health (CMV status not recorded). Some clones in this sample may be carry-over from other donors' samples. The chain recombines TRBV7-8 with TRBJ1-1; D ambiguous. Sequencing input: PBMCs. The CDR3 protein is CASSLGEFDTEAFF. As DNA, the CDR3 is TGTGCCAGCAGCTTAGGCGAGTTCGACACTGAAGCTTTCTTT.